This T cell receptor beta chain was captured by sequencing in a study of T cells after yellow fever vaccination. They built TCR cDNA with 5'RACE template switching, a step that put in a universal primer site and UMIs. Via MiXCR, TCRdb re-called the 5' RACE reads, giving one row per CDR3 protein. The sample holds some 670,000 distinct CDR3 sequences, roughly an eighth seen once. This clonotype originated in a man aged 25 to 40 who received the YFV17D yellow fever vaccine. Source: PBMCs, taken on the day of the yellow fever booster vaccination.

CDR3 bases: TGCAGTGCTAGCGAGGGGGAGATCTCCTACGAGCAGTACTTC. This gives the protein CSASEGEISYEQYF. The rearrangement uses TRBV20-1 and TRBJ2-7; a weak D match, TRBD1 (6 bases). CDR3 length: 14 residues. Germline V gene lookup returns CDR1 DFQATT and CDR2 SNEGSKA (reference sequence). Trimming removed 3 bases at V and 0 bases at J, with 12 bases between.